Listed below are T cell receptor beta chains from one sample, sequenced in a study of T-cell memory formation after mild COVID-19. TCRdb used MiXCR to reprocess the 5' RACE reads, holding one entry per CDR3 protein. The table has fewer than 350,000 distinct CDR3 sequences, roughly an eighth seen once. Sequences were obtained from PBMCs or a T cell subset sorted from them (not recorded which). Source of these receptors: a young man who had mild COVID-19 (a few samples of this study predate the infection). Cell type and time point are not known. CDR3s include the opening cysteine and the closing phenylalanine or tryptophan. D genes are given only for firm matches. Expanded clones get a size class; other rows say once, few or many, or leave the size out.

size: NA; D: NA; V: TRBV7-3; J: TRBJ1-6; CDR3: CASSLGGFGSPLHF; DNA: TGTGCCAGCAGCTTAGGGGGGTTTGGTTCACCCCTCCACTTT
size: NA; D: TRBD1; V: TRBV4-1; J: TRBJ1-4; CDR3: CASSQTGGGEKLFF; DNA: TGCGCCAGCAGCCAGACAGGGGGCGGTGAAAAACTGTTTTTT
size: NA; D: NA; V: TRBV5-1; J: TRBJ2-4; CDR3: CASSLGDDLDIQYF; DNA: TGCGCCAGCAGCTTGGGCGATGATTTGGACATTCAGTACTTC
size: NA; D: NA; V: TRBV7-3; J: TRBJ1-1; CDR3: CASSPDGQNTEAFF; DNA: TGTGCCAGCAGCCCAGACGGACAGAACACTGAAGCTTTCTTT
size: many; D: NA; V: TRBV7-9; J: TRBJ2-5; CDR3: CASSLGTAPQETQYF; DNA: TGTGCCAGCAGCTTAGGGACAGCCCCACAAGAGACCCAGTACTTC
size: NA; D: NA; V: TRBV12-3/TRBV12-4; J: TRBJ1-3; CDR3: CASSSNTIYF; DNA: TGTGCCAGCAGTAGTAACACCATATATTTT
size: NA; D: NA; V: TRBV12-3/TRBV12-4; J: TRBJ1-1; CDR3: CASSWATSEAFF; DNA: TGTGCCAGCAGTTGGGCGACGAGCGAAGCTTTCTTT
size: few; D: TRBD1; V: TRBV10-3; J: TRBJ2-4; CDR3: CAISEGQGTYF; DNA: TGTGCCATCAGTGAGGGACAGGGAACGTACTTC
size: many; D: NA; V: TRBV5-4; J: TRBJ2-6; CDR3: CASSLETVGNVLTF; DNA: TGTGCCAGCAGCCTGGAGACAGTAGGGAACGTCCTGACTTTC
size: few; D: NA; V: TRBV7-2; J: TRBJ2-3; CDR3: CASSSGLLPDTQYF; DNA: TGTGCCAGCAGCTCCGGACTGCTGCCAGATACGCAGTATTTT
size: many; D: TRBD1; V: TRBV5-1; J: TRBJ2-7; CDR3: CASSGAGGSYEQYF; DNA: TGCGCCAGCAGCGGGGCAGGGGGTTCCTACGAGCAGTACTTC
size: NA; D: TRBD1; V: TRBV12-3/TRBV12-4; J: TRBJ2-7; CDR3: CASSPLQGAYEQYF; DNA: TGTGCCAGCAGTCCGTTACAGGGGGCTTACGAGCAGTACTTC
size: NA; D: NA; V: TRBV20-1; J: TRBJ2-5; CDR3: CSQEGLGVTQYF; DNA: TGCAGCCAGGAAGGGCTGGGGGTCACCCAGTACTTC
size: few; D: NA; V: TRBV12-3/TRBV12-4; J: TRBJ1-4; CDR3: CASSPGTRGIRGICF; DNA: TGTGCCAGCAGTCCAGGGACGAGAGGTATTCGTGGTATCTGTTTT